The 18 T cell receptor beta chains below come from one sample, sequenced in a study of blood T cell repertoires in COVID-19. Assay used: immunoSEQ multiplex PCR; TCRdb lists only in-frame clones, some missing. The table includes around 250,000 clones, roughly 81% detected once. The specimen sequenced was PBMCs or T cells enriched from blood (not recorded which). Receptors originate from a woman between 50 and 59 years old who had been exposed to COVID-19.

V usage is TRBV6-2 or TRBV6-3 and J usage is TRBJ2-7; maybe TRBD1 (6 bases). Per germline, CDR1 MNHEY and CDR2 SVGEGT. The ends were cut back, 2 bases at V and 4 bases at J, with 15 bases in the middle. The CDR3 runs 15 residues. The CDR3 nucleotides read TGTGCCAGCAGTTACGCTACAGGGTTTGATTACGAGCAGTACTTC. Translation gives CASSYATGFDYEQYF.

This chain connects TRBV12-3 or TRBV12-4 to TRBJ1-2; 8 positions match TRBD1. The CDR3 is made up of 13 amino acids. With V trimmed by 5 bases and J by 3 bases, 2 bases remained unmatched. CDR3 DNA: TGTGCCAGCAGTCACAGGGGGGACTATGGCTACACCTTC. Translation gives CASSHRGDYGYTF.

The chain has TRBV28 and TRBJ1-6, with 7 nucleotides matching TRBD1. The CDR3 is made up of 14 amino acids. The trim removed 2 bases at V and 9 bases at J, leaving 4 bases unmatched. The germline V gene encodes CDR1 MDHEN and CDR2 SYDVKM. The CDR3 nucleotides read TGTGCCAGCAGTTTACGGCAGGGGGTTTCACCCCTCCACTTT. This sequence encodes CASSLRQGVSPLHF. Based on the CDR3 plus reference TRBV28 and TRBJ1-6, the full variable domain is DVKVTQSSRYLVKRTGEKVFLECVQDMDHENMFWYRQDPGLGLRLIYFSYDVKMKEKGDIPEGYSVSREKKERFSLILESASTNQTSMYLCASSLRQGVSPLHFGNGTRLTVT.

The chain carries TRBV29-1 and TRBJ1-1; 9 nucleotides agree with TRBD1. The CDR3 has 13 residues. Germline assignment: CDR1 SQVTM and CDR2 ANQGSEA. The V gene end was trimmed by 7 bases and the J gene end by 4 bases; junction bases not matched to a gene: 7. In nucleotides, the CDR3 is TGCAGCGCCACAAGACAGGGGGGCACTGAAGCTTTCTTT. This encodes CSATRQGGTEAFF. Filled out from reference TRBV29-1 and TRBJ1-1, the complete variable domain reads SAVISQKPSRDICQRGTSLTIQCQVDSQVTMMFWYRQQPGQSLTLIATANQGSEATYESGFVIDKFPISRPNLTFSTLTVSNMSPEDSSIYLCSATRQGGTEAFFGQGTRLTVV.

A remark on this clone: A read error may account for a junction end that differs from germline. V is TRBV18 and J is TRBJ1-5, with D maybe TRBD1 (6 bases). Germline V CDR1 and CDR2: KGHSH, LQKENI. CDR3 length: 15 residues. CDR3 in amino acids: CVSSPIGTPDGPQHF. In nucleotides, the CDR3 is TGTGTCAGCTCACCAATCGGGACACCAGATGGGCCCCAGCATTTT.

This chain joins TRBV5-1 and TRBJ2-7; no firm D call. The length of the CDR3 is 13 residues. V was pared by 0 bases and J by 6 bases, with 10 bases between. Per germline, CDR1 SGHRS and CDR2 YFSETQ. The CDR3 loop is CASSLAGASEQYF. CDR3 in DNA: TGCGCCAGCAGCTTGGCCGGAGCATCCGAGCAGTACTTC.

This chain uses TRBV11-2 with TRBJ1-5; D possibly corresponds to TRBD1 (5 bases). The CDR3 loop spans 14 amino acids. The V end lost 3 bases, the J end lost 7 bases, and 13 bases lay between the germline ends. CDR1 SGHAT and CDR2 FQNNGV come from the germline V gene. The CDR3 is CASSLGGSRQPQHF. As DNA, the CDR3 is TGTGCCAGCAGCTTGGGGGGGTCGAGACAGCCCCAGCATTTT.

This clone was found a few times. CDR3 sequence (DNA): TGTGCCAGCAGCTTGCACACTAGCGGGTCGGCCTACAATGAGCAGTTCTTC. Translated, it gives CASSLHTSGSAYNEQFF. This chain uses TRBV5-5 with TRBJ2-1; 9 bases are shared with TRBD2. V lost 1 base and J lost 2; bases outside the gene matches: 7. The length of the CDR3 is 17 residues. Germline V gene data show CDR1 as SGHKS and CDR2 as YYEKEE (reference sequence).

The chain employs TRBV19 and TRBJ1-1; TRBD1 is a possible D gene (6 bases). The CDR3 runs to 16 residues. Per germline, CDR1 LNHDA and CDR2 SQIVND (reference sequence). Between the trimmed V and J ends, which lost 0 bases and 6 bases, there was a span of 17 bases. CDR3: CASSIEGTTGRAEAFF. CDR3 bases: TGTGCCAGTAGTATAGAAGGGACGACAGGTCGAGCTGAAGCTTTCTTT. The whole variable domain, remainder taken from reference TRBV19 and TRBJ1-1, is DGGITQSPKYLFRKEGQNVTLSCEQNLNHDAMYWYRQDPGQGLRLIYYSQIVNDFQKGDIAEGYSVSREKKESFPLTVTSAQKNPTAFYLCASSIEGTTGRAEAFFGQGTRLTVV.

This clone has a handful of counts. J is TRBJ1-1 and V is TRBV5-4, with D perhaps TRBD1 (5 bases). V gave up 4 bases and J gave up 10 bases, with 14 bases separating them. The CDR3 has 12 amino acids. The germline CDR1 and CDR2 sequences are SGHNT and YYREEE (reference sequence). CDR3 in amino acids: CASSLDSFGAFF. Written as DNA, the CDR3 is TGTGCCAGCAGCCTAGACAGCTTCGGAGCTTTCTTT.

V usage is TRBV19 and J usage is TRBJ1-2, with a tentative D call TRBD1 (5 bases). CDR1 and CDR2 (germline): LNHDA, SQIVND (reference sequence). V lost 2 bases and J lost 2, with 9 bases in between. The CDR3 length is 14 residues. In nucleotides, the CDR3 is TGTGCCAGTAGTATACTCCCAGGGAACTATGGCTACACCTTC. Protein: CASSILPGNYGYTF.

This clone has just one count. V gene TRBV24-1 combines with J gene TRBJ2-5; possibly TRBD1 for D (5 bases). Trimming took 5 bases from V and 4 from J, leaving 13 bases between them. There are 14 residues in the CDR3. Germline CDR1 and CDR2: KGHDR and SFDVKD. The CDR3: CATSASGRRETQYF. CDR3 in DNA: TGTGCCACCAGTGCCTCAGGGCGCCGAGAGACCCAGTACTTC.

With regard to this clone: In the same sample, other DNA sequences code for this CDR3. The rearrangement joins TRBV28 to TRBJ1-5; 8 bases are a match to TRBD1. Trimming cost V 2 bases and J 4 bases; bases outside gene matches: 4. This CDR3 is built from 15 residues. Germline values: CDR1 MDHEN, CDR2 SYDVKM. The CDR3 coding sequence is TGTGCCAGCAGTTTAGGACAGGGAGGAAATCAGCCCCAGCATTTT. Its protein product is CASSLGQGGNQPQHF.

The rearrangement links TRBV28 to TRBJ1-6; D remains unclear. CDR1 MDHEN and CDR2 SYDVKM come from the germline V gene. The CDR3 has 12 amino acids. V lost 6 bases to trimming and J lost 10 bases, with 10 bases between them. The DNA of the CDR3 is TGTGCCAGCAGCTCACAACAATCACCCCTCCACTTT. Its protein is CASSSQQSPLHF.

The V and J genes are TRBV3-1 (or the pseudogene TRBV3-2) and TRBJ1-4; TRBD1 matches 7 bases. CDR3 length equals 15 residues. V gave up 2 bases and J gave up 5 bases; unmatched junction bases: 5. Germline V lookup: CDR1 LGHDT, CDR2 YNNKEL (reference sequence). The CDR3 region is CASSQHRDRNEKLFF. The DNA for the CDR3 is TGTGCCAGCAGCCAACACCGGGACAGAAATGAAAAACTGTTTTTT.

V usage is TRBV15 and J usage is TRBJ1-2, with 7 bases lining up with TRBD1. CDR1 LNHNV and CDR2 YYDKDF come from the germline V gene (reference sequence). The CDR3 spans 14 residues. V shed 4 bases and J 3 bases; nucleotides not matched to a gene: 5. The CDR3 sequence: CATSKDRLYYGYTF. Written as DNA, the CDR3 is TGTGCCACCAGCAAGGACAGGTTATACTATGGCTACACCTTC.

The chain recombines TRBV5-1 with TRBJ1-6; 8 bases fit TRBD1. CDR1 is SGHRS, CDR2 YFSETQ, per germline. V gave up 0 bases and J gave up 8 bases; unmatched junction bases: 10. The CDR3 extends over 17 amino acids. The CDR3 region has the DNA TGCGCCAGCAGCTTGGCAAAGACAGGGGTGGGGGATTCACCCCTCCACTTT. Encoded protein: CASSLAKTGVGDSPLHF.

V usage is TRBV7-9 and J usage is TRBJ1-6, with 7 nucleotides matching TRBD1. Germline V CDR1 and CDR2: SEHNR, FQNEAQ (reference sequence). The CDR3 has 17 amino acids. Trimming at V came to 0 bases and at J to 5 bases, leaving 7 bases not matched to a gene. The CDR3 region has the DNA TGTGCCAGCAGCTTAGCGTCACAGGGGATGCATAATTCACCCCTCCACTTT. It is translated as CASSLASQGMHNSPLHF.